This T cell receptor beta chain was retrieved from a study of blood T cells in healthy people across ages. Study-wide points: Without sorted subsets, naive and antigen-experienced compartments could not be conclusively compared.

A J-beta primer mix and a sample-barcoded 5' primer were used in a second PCR of about 7 to 12 cycles. TCRdb fed the 5' RACE reads into MiXCR, producing one record per CDR3 protein. The sample has 650,000 or so distinct CDR3 sequences; about 51% are singletons. This clonotype was observed a few times. Its antigen is undetermined. CDR1 DFQATT and CDR2 SNEGSKA come from the germline V gene (reference sequence). With 5 bases removed from V and 2 bases from J, the gap between germline ends came to 13 bases. The length of the CDR3 is 14 residues. The V and J genes are TRBV20-1 and TRBJ1-5; perhaps TRBD1 as D (5 bases). The source is a woman of 80 years or more in good health. The sample consisted of blood. The CDR3 reads CSAFRERGNQPQHF. The CDR3 DNA reads TGCAGTGCTTTCAGGGAAAGGGGCAATCAGCCCCAGCATTTT.